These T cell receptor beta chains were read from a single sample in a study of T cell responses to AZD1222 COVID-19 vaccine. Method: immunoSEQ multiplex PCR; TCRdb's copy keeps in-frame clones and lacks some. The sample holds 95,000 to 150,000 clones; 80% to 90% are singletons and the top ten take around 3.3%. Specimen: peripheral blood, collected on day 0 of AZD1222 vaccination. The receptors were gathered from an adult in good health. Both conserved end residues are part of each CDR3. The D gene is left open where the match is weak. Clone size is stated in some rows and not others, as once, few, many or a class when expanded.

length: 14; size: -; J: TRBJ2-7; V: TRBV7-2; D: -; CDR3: CASSLETQGDEQYF; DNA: TGTGCCAGCAGCTTAGAAACCCAGGGTGACGAGCAGTACTTC
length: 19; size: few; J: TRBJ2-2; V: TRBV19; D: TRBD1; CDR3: CASSLHHPRTGGSAGELFF; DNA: TGTGCCAGTAGTCTCCACCATCCCCGGACAGGGGGAAGCGCCGGGGAGCTGTTTTTT
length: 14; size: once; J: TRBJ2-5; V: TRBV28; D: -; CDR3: CASSLYRSQETQYF; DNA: TGTGCCAGCAGTTTATATCGCAGCCAAGAGACCCAGTACTTC
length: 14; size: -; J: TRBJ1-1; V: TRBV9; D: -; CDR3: CASSVSGVNTEAFF; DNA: TGTGCCAGCAGCGTATCGGGAGTGAACACTGAAGCTTTCTTT
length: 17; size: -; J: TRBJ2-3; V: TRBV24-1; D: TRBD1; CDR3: CATSDGTGVRWTDTQYF; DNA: TGTGCCACCAGTGATGGGACAGGGGTGCGGTGGACAGATACGCAGTATTTT
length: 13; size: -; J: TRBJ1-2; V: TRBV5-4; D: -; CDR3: CASSYQGDYGYTF; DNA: TGTGCCAGCAGTTACCAGGGAGACTATGGCTACACCTTC
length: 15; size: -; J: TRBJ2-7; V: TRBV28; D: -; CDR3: CASSLSPGSSYEQYF; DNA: TGTGCCAGCAGTTTATCTCCAGGGAGCTCCTACGAGCAGTACTTC
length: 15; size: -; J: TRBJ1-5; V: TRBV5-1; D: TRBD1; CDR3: CASSLGQGPNQPQHF; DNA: TGCGCCAGCAGCCTCGGACAGGGCCCTAATCAGCCCCAGCATTTT
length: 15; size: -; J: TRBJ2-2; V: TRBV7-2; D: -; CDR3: CASSYRTGDTGELFF; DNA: TGTGCCAGCAGCTATCGGACGGGGGACACCGGGGAGCTGTTTTTT
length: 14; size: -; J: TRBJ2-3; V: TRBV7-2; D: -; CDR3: CASSLAFSTDTQYF; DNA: TGTGCCAGCAGCCTAGCCTTTAGCACAGATACGCAGTATTTT
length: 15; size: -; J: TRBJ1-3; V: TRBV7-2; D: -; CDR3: CASSSQAFSGNTIYF; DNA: TGTGCCAGCAGCTCGCAGGCCTTCTCTGGAAACACCATATATTTT